This record covers a single T cell receptor beta chain. Mismatch with germline at one junction end may stem from a read error. The SP2 primer and nested alpha and beta constant region primers amplified ligated cDNA in four rounds. Blood and skin TCR RNA was reverse transcribed with alpha and beta constant primers. A single record per CDR3 protein comes from TCRdb applying MiXCR to the UMI-ligation and nested PCR reads. The data contain about 37,000 distinct CDR3 sequences, approximately 10% of them singletons. This specimen comes from a study of naive and memory T cell subsets. CDR1 is SSHAT, CDR2 FNYEAQ, per germline (reference sequence). The CDR3 runs to 14 residues. Stated treatment: skin biopsy from PPD injection site in Mantoux-positive individual. The library had UMIs added by 3' ligation of an oligonucleotide to TCR cDNA. Skin biopsies came from PPD injection sites in Mantoux-positive individuals.

The TCR comes from an adult in good health. Sequencing used skin, obtained from a tuberculin skin test site. The chain carries TRBV7-7 and TRBJ2-3; 7 bases are a match to TRBD1. The CDR3 protein is CASSLTLGGGTQYF. CDR3 DNA sequence: TGTGCTAGCAGCTTAACCCTAGGGGGCGGTACGCAGTATTTT. The variable domain in full, with the rest retrieved from reference TRBV7-7 and TRBJ2-3, is GAGVSQSPRYKVTKRGQDVTLRCDPISSHATLYWYQQALGQGPEFLTYFNYEAQPDKSGLPSDRFSAERPEGSISTLTIQRTEQRDSAMYRCASSLTLGGGTQYFGPGTRLTVL.